This T cell receptor (beta chain) was sequenced during a study of CXCR3-negative and CXCR3-positive naive CD8 T cells. Study-level points and caveats: Memory CD8+ cells had much lower diversity, and both naive subsets had comparably high diversity.

The germline gives CDR1 SGHVS, CDR2 FNYEAQ. This CDR3 is built from 15 residues. About this clonotype: Its antigen remains unknown.

Naive cells were sorted as CD45RO-, CCR7+, CD27+ and CD95-. The libraries of TRB cDNA were prepared using 5' RACE with UMI labels. TCRdb reprocessed the 5' RACE reads, keeping one entry per CDR3 protein, no DNA. This table holds 100,000 to 150,000 distinct CDR3 sequences. The gene calls are TRBV7-6 and TRBJ2-5. The specimen was naive CXCR3- CD8+ T cells from blood. Subset indicated: CD45RO-CCR7+CD27+CD95- naive CD8+ T cells lacking CXCR3 (TNR3-). This sequence originates from a human donor in good health. Some clones in this sample may be carry-over from other donors' samples. CDR3 residues: CASSGRTVPEKTQYF.